What follows are 25 T cell receptor beta chains derived from one specimen sequenced in a study of cytomegalovirus exposure and HLA in healthy donors. Sequencing used immunoSEQ multiplex PCR; TCRdb keeps in-frame clones, though not all of them. The table lists 95,000 to 150,000 clones, roughly 90% of them singletons, with under 2% in the top ten. The sample was PBMCs. Source of these receptors: a woman aged 18-29 years in good health and CMV-seronegative.

The chain links TRBV28 to TRBJ1-1; TRBD1 aligns across 8 bases. V lost 3 bases and J lost 5; bases outside the gene matches: 23. Germline V gene lookup returns CDR1 MDHEN and CDR2 SYDVKM. The CDR3 consists of 20 residues. The CDR3 bases are TGTGCCAGCAGTTTGCCCACACCAACCCTTGGGACAGGCTCGAAGACTGAAGCTTTCTTT. It yields the protein CASSLPTPTLGTGSKTEAFF.

The chain joins TRBV6-6 to TRBJ1-1; D is perhaps TRBD1 (5 bases). V lost 5 bases, J lost 1 base, and 14 bases lay in between. The CDR3 consists of 15 residues. The germline V gene has CDR1 MNHNY and CDR2 SVGAGI (reference sequence). The CDR3 DNA is TGTGCCAGCAGTACCCCGACAAGGGGGAACACTGAAGCTTTCTTT. Protein: CASSTPTRGNTEAFF.

The rearrangement links TRBV7-2 to TRBJ1-2; the D is unclear. Trimming cost V 2 bases and J 4 bases, with 8 bases left between them. The CDR3 has 13 residues. Looked up from germline, CDR1 is SGHTA and CDR2 is FQGNSA. The DNA of the CDR3 is TGTGCCAGCAGCTTAAAGAGGGCCTATGGCTACACCTTC. As protein: CASSLKRAYGYTF.

This chain uses TRBV5-1 with TRBJ1-3; tentatively, D is TRBD1 (6 bases). The CDR3 extends over 18 amino acids. Between the trimmed V and J ends, which lost 0 bases and 8 bases, there was a span of 24 bases. Per germline, CDR1 SGHRS and CDR2 YFSETQ. The CDR3 here is CASSLEGEQGPMSDTIYF. The CDR3 DNA follows: TGCGCCAGCAGCTTGGAAGGGGAACAGGGCCCGATGTCAGACACCATATATTTT. The full variable domain, its missing parts supplied by reference TRBV5-1 and TRBJ1-3, is KAGVTQTPRYLIKTRGQQVTLSCSPISGHRSVSWYQQTPGQGLQFLFEYFSETQRNKGNFPGRFSGRQFSNSRSEMNVSTLELGDSALYLCASSLEGEQGPMSDTIYFGEGSWLTVV.

The chain uses TRBV27 and TRBJ1-2, with 9 bases aligning to TRBD1. The trim removed 8 bases at V and 8 bases at J, leaving 9 bases unmatched. The germline V gene encodes CDR1 MNHEY and CDR2 SMNVEV (reference sequence). The CDR3 is 13 residues long. DNA of the CDR3: TGTGCCAGCGGGGGACAGGGAGAGAAAGGCTACACCTTC. Residues: CASGGQGEKGYTF.

The rearrangement joins TRBV27 to TRBJ2-6; 12 bases line up with TRBD1. This CDR3 spans 18 amino acids. J lost 0 bases, V lost 7 bases, and 7 bases had no gene match. Germline V gives CDR1 MNHEY, CDR2 SMNVEV (reference sequence). CDR3 coding DNA: TGTGCCAGCAACCCGGGACAGGGGGCTCTCTCTGGGGCCAACGTCCTGACTTTC. Amino acid sequence: CASNPGQGALSGANVLTF.

The rearrangement uses TRBV28 and TRBJ1-2, with D perhaps TRBD1 (6 bases). Germline CDR1 is MDHEN and CDR2 is SYDVKM. The V gene lost 3 bases and the J gene lost 7 bases, with 15 bases spanning the gap. This CDR3 comprises 14 residues. The CDR3 loop reads CASSFLRGRGGYTF. The CDR3 DNA reads TGTGCCAGCAGTTTTCTTAGGGGGAGGGGTGGCTACACCTTC.

The chain links TRBV4-1 to TRBJ2-7; D might be TRBD1 (5 bases). With 4 bases removed from V and 4 bases from J, the gap between germline ends came to 17 bases. The CDR3 spans 15 residues. Germline loops: CDR1 MGHRA, CDR2 YSYEKL. In nucleotides, the CDR3 is TGCGCCAGCAGCCCGACTTCAGGGTTCCGTTACGAGCAGTACTTC. Translating it yields CASSPTSGFRYEQYF.

The genes are TRBV4-2 and TRBJ2-7, with 10 bases fitting TRBD2. V trimming: 3 bases; J trimming: 0 bases; junction bases outside the gene matches: 14. The CDR3 contains 19 residues. Germline V CDR1 and CDR2: LGHNA, YNFKEQ. Here the CDR3 reads CASSHAGTSAAPTSYEQYF. As DNA, the CDR3 is TGTGCCAGCAGCCACGCGGGGACTAGCGCCGCACCTACCTCCTACGAGCAGTACTTC.

Turning to this clone: At one end the junction does not follow the germline gene, possibly because of a read error. This CDR3 reads CAIRASGRAAVF. For the CDR3, the DNA is TGTGCCATCAGGGCTAGCGGGAGGGCCGCGGTTTTC. The chain joins TRBV10-3 to TRBJ2-7; 12 positions agree with TRBD2. Germline lookup yields CDR1 ENHRY and CDR2 SYGVKD. The CDR3 covers 12 residues.

The CDR3: CASRGTPRNEQFF. CDR3 DNA sequence: TGTGCCAGCAGAGGGACTCCCCGCAATGAGCAGTTCTTC. The chain has TRBV14 and TRBJ2-1; possible D gene TRBD2, 6 bases. Trimming took 6 bases from V and 6 from J, leaving 12 bases between them. Germline loops: CDR1 SGHDN, CDR2 FVKESK. The CDR3 consists of 13 residues. Full variable domain (remainder filled in from reference TRBV14 and TRBJ2-1): EAGVTQFPSHSVIEKGQTVTLRCDPISGHDNLYWYRRVMGKEIKFLLHFVKESKQDESGMPNNRFLAERTGGTYSTLKVQPAELEDSGVYFCASRGTPRNEQFFGPGTRLTVL.

The J gene is TRBJ1-1, the V gene TRBV9; D is undetermined. The CDR3 length is 14 residues. Trimming pared 0 bases from V and 1 base from J, leaving 7 bases between. CDR1 is SGDLS and CDR2 is YYNGEE in the germline V gene. CDR3 DNA sequence: TGTGCCAGCAGCGTAGGCAGGTCGAACACTGAAGCTTTCTTT. Translated, it gives CASSVGRSNTEAFF.

The chain joins TRBV6-5 to TRBJ2-5; 8 bases line up with TRBD1. Germline assignment: CDR1 MNHEY and CDR2 SVGAGI. The V and J ends lost 7 bases and 3 bases, in that order; junction bases with no gene match: 7. The CDR3 loop spans 14 amino acids. CDR3: CASTKDRAEETQYF. As DNA, the CDR3 is TGTGCCAGCACTAAGGACAGGGCGGAAGAGACCCAGTACTTC.

The rearrangement uses TRBV2 and TRBJ2-1; the match to TRBD2 covers 14 bases. The CDR3 is 16 amino acids. Germline loops: CDR1 SNHLY, CDR2 FYNNEI. The CDR3 nucleotides are TGTGCAAGCGCCTCACCAAGGACTAGCGGGGGGCGGGAGCAGTTCTTC. This translates into CASASPRTSGGREQFF.

In this sample, this clone turned up once. This chain uses TRBV5-6 with TRBJ1-2, with D perhaps matching TRBD1 (6 bases). V dropped 4 bases and J dropped 2 bases, with 9 bases sitting between them. Germline loops: CDR1 SGHDT, CDR2 YYEEEE. CDR3 length: 13 amino acids. The CDR3 DNA follows: TGTGCCAGCAGCCGGGACACAAACTATGGCTACACCTTC. Amino acids: CASSRDTNYGYTF.

This sequence joins TRBV6-1 and TRBJ2-7, with TRBD2 matching 12 bases. The V gene end was trimmed by 4 bases and the J gene end by 2 bases; junction bases not matched to a gene: 3. The CDR3 consists of 15 residues. Germline loops: CDR1 MNHNS, CDR2 SASEGT. DNA for the CDR3: TGTGCCAGCAGTGCCACTAGCGGGGGGCCCTACGAGCAGTACTTC. It yields the protein CASSATSGGPYEQYF.

V usage is TRBV7-9 and J usage is TRBJ2-3; 8 positions match TRBD2. V lost 5 bases to trimming and J lost 3 bases; unmatched junction nucleotides: 7. CDR1 is SEHNR and CDR2 is FQNEAQ in the germline V gene (reference sequence). This CDR3 is built from 15 residues. CDR3 protein: CASSLIAGLTDTQYF. CDR3 DNA sequence: TGTGCCAGCAGCCTGATAGCGGGATTAACAGATACGCAGTATTTT.

The chain combines TRBV7-9 with TRBJ1-1; perhaps TRBD1 as D (6 bases). Trimming stripped 5 bases from V and 5 bases from J, with 15 bases between. Germline CDR1 and CDR2: SEHNR and FQNEAQ (reference sequence). CDR3 size: 14 residues. Here the CDR3 DNA reads TGTGCCAGCAGCCCGCAGGGGCTGGGGACTGAAGCTTTCTTT. It translates to CASSPQGLGTEAFF.

This clone was recorded a few times. The chain links TRBV7-9 to TRBJ1-2; maybe TRBD1 (6 bases). This CDR3 has 15 residues. The V and J ends lost 1 base and 4 bases respectively, with 13 bases between them. CDR1 is SEHNR, CDR2 FQNEAQ, per germline (reference sequence). The CDR3 spells CASSLERQGLYGYTF. The CDR3 region has the DNA TGTGCCAGCAGCTTAGAGCGCCAGGGGCTCTATGGCTACACCTTC. Complete variable domain (other parts from reference TRBV7-9 and TRBJ1-2): DTGVSQNPRHKITKRGQNVTFRCDPISEHNRLYWYRQTLGQGPEFLTYFQNEAQLEKSRLLSDRFSAERPKGSFSTLEIQRTEQGDSAMYLCASSLERQGLYGYTFGSGTRLTVV.

This chain links TRBV9 with TRBJ2-7; TRBD1 matches 11 bases. The junction had 5 bases not matched to a gene; V was cut back by 6 bases and J by 3 bases. The CDR3 runs 14 residues. In germline, CDR1 is SGDLS, CDR2 YYNGEE. CDR3 DNA sequence: TGTGCCAGCAACCCCGGGACAGGGGGCTACGAGCAGTACTTC. Translated, it gives CASNPGTGGYEQYF.

This chain links TRBV28 with TRBJ1-5; possible D gene TRBD1, 5 bases. V dropped 3 bases and J dropped 7 bases, with 7 bases sitting between them. Germline V CDR1 and CDR2: MDHEN, SYDVKM. This CDR3 region has 12 residues. The CDR3 sequence is CASSFGAQPQHF. CDR3 bases: TGTGCCAGCAGTTTTGGGGCCCAGCCCCAGCATTTT. The full variable domain, rest sourced from reference TRBV28 and TRBJ1-5, is DVKVTQSSRYLVKRTGEKVFLECVQDMDHENMFWYRQDPGLGLRLIYFSYDVKMKEKGDIPEGYSVSREKKERFSLILESASTNQTSMYLCASSFGAQPQHFGDGTRLSIL.

The chain has TRBV28 and TRBJ1-2; 12 nucleotides line up with TRBD1. V was clipped by 5 bases and J by 12 bases; unmatched bases: 10. The CDR3 runs 14 residues. CDR1 is MDHEN and CDR2 is SYDVKM in the germline V gene. As DNA, the CDR3 is TGTGCCAGCAGTCCAGCAGGGACAGGGGGCGTGGACACCTTC. Residues: CASSPAGTGGVDTF.

V is TRBV7-3 and J is TRBJ2-3; D possibly corresponds to TRBD2 (6 bases). The CDR3 is 15 residues long. The V gene's germline CDR1 is SGHTA and CDR2 FQGTGA. Trimming pared 5 bases from V and 0 bases from J, leaving 12 bases between. CDR3 residues: CASSLTSSSTDTQYF. In DNA form, the CDR3 reads TGTGCCAGCAGCCTTACTAGCTCTAGCACAGATACGCAGTATTTT.

The chain has TRBV5-1 and TRBJ2-1, with 13 nucleotides matching TRBD2. This CDR3 comprises 16 residues. Germline CDR1 SGHRS, CDR2 YFSETQ. Trimming took 4 bases from V and 6 from J; bases not matched to a gene: 7. DNA of the CDR3: TGCGCCAGCAGCACCGGGACTAGCGGGATGGTCAATGAGCAGTTCTTC. Amino acid sequence: CASSTGTSGMVNEQFF. The full variable domain, completed using reference TRBV5-1 and TRBJ2-1, is KAGVTQTPRYLIKTRGQQVTLSCSPISGHRSVSWYQQTPGQGLQFLFEYFSETQRNKGNFPGRFSGRQFSNSRSEMNVSTLELGDSALYLCASSTGTSGMVNEQFFGPGTRLTVL.

V usage is TRBV7-8 and J usage is TRBJ1-2; D unresolved. Germline V CDR1 and CDR2: SGHVS, FQNEAQ. With 5 bases removed from V and 4 bases from J, the gap between germline ends came to 14 bases. CDR3 length equals 14 residues. The CDR3 nucleotides read TGTGCCAGCAGCCCGGGGTTATGGGCCTATGGCTACACCTTC. It is translated as CASSPGLWAYGYTF.